Listed below are T cell receptor beta chains from one sample, sequenced in a study of cytomegalovirus exposure and HLA in healthy donors. The table came from immunoSEQ multiplex PCR; TCRdb's copy has only in-frame clones and leaves some out. Among under 300,000 clones listed, 90% were seen once. The sample was PBMCs. These receptors were collected from a woman between 18 and 29 years old in good health and CMV-seronegative. The CDR3 runs from the conserved cysteine through the conserved F or W. D genes are given only for firm matches. The size field is filled for only some rows; it gives once, few, many or a size class.

clone size,V gene,J gene,D gene,CDR3 DNA,CDR3 protein
NA,TRBV28,TRBJ2-1,TRBD2,TGTGCCAGCAGTGGCGGGGGGTACAATGAGCAGTTCTTC,CASSGGGYNEQFF
NA,TRBV27,TRBJ2-1,TRBD1,TGTGCCAGCAGTGGGTCAGGGGGCTACAATGAGCAGTTCTTC,CASSGSGGYNEQFF
NA,TRBV28,TRBJ2-7,NA,TGTGCCAGCAGTTTCGTTCGGGGGAGCCCGGGGAACTACGAGCAGTACTTC,CASSFVRGSPGNYEQYF
few,TRBV29-1,TRBJ1-2,NA,TGCAGCGTTCCTGCCTTGCGTGGCTACACCTTC,CSVPALRGYTF
NA,TRBV6-6,TRBJ2-7,TRBD2,TGTGCCAGCAGCTCGAGAGCGGGATACGAGCAGTACTTC,CASSSRAGYEQYF
NA,TRBV9,TRBJ1-2,NA,TGTGCCAGCAGCGTAGTGGGGGCGTATGGTGGCTACACCTTC,CASSVVGAYGGYTF
NA,TRBV28,TRBJ2-7,NA,TGTGCCAGCAGTTTTTCGGGGTCCTTGGCCGAGCAGTACTTC,CASSFSGSLAEQYF
once,TRBV2,TRBJ2-3,NA,TGTGCCGCCGAGCGGGGGGGACAGGGAAGGACAGATACGCAGTATTTT,CAAERGGQGRTDTQYF
NA,TRBV19,TRBJ1-5,TRBD1,TGTGCCAGTAGTAGGTTGGGACAGGCTAGCAATCAGCCCCAGCATTTT,CASSRLGQASNQPQHF
once,TRBV6-1,TRBJ1-1,NA,TGTGCCAGCAAGAAAGTACAGAACACTGAAGCTTTCTTT,CASKKVQNTEAFF
NA,TRBV11-2,TRBJ1-4,NA,TGTGCCAGCAGCTTAGGGGAGGATGAAAAACTGTTTTTT,CASSLGEDEKLFF
NA,TRBV4-1,TRBJ1-5,TRBD1,TGCGCCAGCAGCCAAACCGGGACAGGGGATCAGCCCCAGCATTTT,CASSQTGTGDQPQHF
few,TRBV25-1,TRBJ1-5,NA,TGTGCCAGCAGTGAAGACGGGAACAATCAGCCCCAGCATTTT,CASSEDGNNQPQHF
NA,TRBV6-5,TRBJ1-6,TRBD1,TGTGCCAGCAACGGGGCCGGGACAGATAATTCACCCCTCCACTTT,CASNGAGTDNSPLHF
NA,TRBV19,TRBJ1-5,NA,TGTGCCAGTAGTGATAGTCTCGGCAATCAGCCCCAGCATTTT,CASSDSLGNQPQHF
NA,TRBV2,TRBJ1-4,NA,TGTGCCATCCTAATTTTGACTGCAACTAATGAAAAACTGTTTTTT,CAILILTATNEKLFF
NA,TRBV6-5,TRBJ1-2,NA,TGTGCCAGCAGCGCGGGGGCGGTTGGCTATGGCTACACCTTC,CASSAGAVGYGYTF
NA,TRBV5-1,TRBJ2-3,TRBD2,TGCGCCAGCAGCTCGGGACTAGCGGAAGATACGCAGTATTTT,CASSSGLAEDTQYF
NA,TRBV29-1,TRBJ2-6,NA,TGCAGGTCCCCCGCGACAGTTCCGTCGGGGGCCAACGTCCTGACTTTC,CRSPATVPSGANVLTF
NA,TRBV5-1,TRBJ2-7,NA,TGCGCCAGCAGCTCTAATACCTACGAGCAGTACTTC,CASSSNTYEQYF
NA,TRBV7-9,TRBJ2-3,NA,TGTGCCAGCAGCCCAGGACAGCGCGAAGATACGCAGTATTTT,CASSPGQREDTQYF
NA,TRBV14,TRBJ2-3,TRBD2,TGTGCCAGCAGTCGTACTAGCGGGGTAAATCGGTACACAGATACGCAGTATTTT,CASSRTSGVNRYTDTQYF
NA,TRBV11-1,TRBJ2-3,TRBD1,TGTGCCAGCAGCCCTTTGGGACAGTCTAGCACAGATACGCAGTATTTT,CASSPLGQSSTDTQYF
NA,TRBV4-1,TRBJ2-1,NA,TGCGCCAGCAGCCAAGTCCGGGGGTCGGGCAATGAGCAGTTCTTC,CASSQVRGSGNEQFF
once,TRBV11-1,TRBJ1-2,NA,TGTGCCAGCAGCCAACCGGGCGAGGGAATAGCGGGCGGCTACACCTTC,CASSQPGEGIAGGYTF
NA,TRBV28,TRBJ2-5,NA,TGTGCCAGCAGTACTCTACGACGGGGGGCACAAGAGACCCAGTACTTC,CASSTLRRGAQETQYF
NA,TRBV28,TRBJ2-1,TRBD2,TGTGCCAGCAGTTTTAAGCTAGCGGGGGGACAAAGAATCAATGAGCAGTTCTTC,CASSFKLAGGQRINEQFF
once,TRBV18,TRBJ1-2,TRBD1,TGTGCCAGCTCACCATTCACAGGGGGTGGCTACACCTTC,CASSPFTGGGYTF
once,TRBV5-1,TRBJ1-6,TRBD1,TGCGCCAGCAGCGCTGGGACAGAAGGTTCACCCCTCCACTTT,CASSAGTEGSPLHF
NA,TRBV19,TRBJ2-2,NA,TGTGCCAGTAGTCCGGGACTCGGGGAGCTGTTTTTT,CASSPGLGELFF
NA,TRBV6-5,TRBJ1-3,TRBD1,TGTGCCAGCAGTTACAGGACAGGGGCTGGAAACACCATATATTTT,CASSYRTGAGNTIYF
NA,TRBV28,TRBJ1-2,NA,TGTGCCAGCAGTTTCACCCAGGGGACGTATGGCTACACCTTC,CASSFTQGTYGYTF
NA,TRBV7-3,TRBJ2-1,TRBD2,TGTGCCAGCAGCTTAGGGGTAAGCGCGGGGGATGAGCAGTTCTTC,CASSLGVSAGDEQFF